These 18 T cell receptor beta chains share one sample of origin, sequenced in a study of T cell repertoires in cytomegalovirus infection. Each CDR3 protein is one row after TCRdb ran MiXCR on the reads. The sample holds some 700,000 distinct CDR3 sequences; roughly 36% are singletons and the top ten take roughly 2.9%. Sequences were obtained from PBMCs. Receptor source: a human donor in good health (CMV status not recorded). Some clones in this sample may be carry-over from other donors' samples.

This rearrangement joins TRBV6-8 to TRBJ2-3; tentatively, D is TRBD1 (5 bases). V lost 5 bases and J 0 bases, leaving 15 bases between the germline ends. The CDR3 extends over 16 amino acids. The germline V gene has CDR1 MNHGY and CDR2 SAAAGT. CDR3 region: CASSLNTGPSTDTQYF. CDR3 nucleotide sequence: TGTGCCAGCAGTCTGAATACAGGCCCCAGCACAGATACGCAGTATTTT.

The chain links TRBV11-2 to TRBJ2-1; 8 bases agree with TRBD2. V dropped 0 bases and J dropped 12; count of bases not matched to a gene: 4. The germline V gene encodes CDR1 SGHAT and CDR2 FQNNGV. This CDR3 is 13 amino acids long. CDR3 in amino acids: CASSLDLGGGQFF. In nucleotides, the CDR3 is TGTGCCAGCAGCTTAGATCTCGGGGGGGGGCAGTTCTTC.

This clonotype has more than one count but fewer than ten. The rearrangement joins TRBV18 to TRBJ1-1, with 7 bases lining up with TRBD1. This CDR3 spans 17 amino acids. V dropped 4 bases and J dropped 0; count of bases not matched to a gene: 11. The germline V gene encodes CDR1 KGHSH and CDR2 LQKENI. DNA for the CDR3: TGTGCCAGCTCACGAACGACCGGGACAGCAATGAACACTGAAGCTTTCTTT. Translation: CASSRTTGTAMNTEAFF. Combining the CDR3 with reference TRBV18 and TRBJ1-1 gives the whole variable domain NAGVMQNPRHLVRRRGQEARLRCSPMKGHSHVYWYRQLPEEGLKFMVYLQKENIIDESGMPKERFSAEFPKEGPSILRIQQVVRGDSAAYFCASSRTTGTAMNTEAFFGQGTRLTVV.

V and J are TRBV27 and TRBJ1-1; 7 bases match TRBD1. The V gene end was trimmed by 4 bases and the J gene end by 0 bases; junction bases not matched to a gene: 17. Germline V gene data show CDR1 as MNHEY and CDR2 as SMNVEV (reference sequence). CDR3 size: 19 residues. The CDR3 here is CASSYGKGAPSLMNTEAFF. The CDR3 coding sequence is TGTGCCAGCAGTTATGGGAAGGGGGCACCTTCTTTAATGAACACTGAAGCTTTCTTT.

This chain links TRBV19 with TRBJ2-1; no clear D gene. Germline V gives CDR1 LNHDA, CDR2 SQIVND (reference sequence). The V and J ends lost 5 bases and 3 bases respectively, with 5 bases between them. This CDR3 spans 12 amino acids. CDR3 DNA: TGTGCCAGTAGTGTCAGCTACAATGAGCAGTTCTTC. Amino acids: CASSVSYNEQFF.

The genes are TRBV27 and TRBJ2-1; D uncertain. Trimming shortened V by 8 bases and J by 2 bases, and 10 bases separated the two germline ends. This CDR3 region has 13 residues. Per germline, CDR1 MNHEY and CDR2 SMNVEV (reference sequence). The CDR3 loop is CASQASPYNEQFF. The DNA of the CDR3 is TGTGCCAGCCAAGCGTCCCCCTACAATGAGCAGTTCTTC.

The chain couples TRBV29-1 to TRBJ1-5, with D maybe TRBD1 (6 bases). CDR3 size: 14 residues. Trimming took off 4 bases at V and 1 base at J, with 11 bases between the two ends. Germline V gives CDR1 SQVTM, CDR2 ANQGSEA. The CDR3 spells CSVADSKSNQPQHF. CDR3 DNA sequence: TGCAGCGTTGCGGACAGTAAAAGCAATCAGCCCCAGCATTTT.

J is TRBJ2-7 and V is TRBV28, with D tentatively TRBD1 (5 bases). CDR1 and CDR2 (germline): MDHEN, SYDVKM. The CDR3 extends over 15 amino acids. The V and J ends lost 6 bases and 3 bases respectively, with 18 bases between them. The CDR3 is CASSPTEALRYEQYF. CDR3 DNA sequence: TGTGCCAGCAGCCCGACAGAGGCCCTCCGCTACGAGCAGTACTTC.

This clonotype has only a few counts. The CDR3 loop reads CSARDLLQMSSYNEQFF. The CDR3 DNA sequence: TGCAGTGCTAGAGATCTATTACAGATGAGCTCCTACAATGAGCAGTTCTTC. J is TRBJ2-1 and V is TRBV20-1; D is ambiguous. Germline V gene data show CDR1 as DFQATT and CDR2 as SNEGSKA (reference sequence). This CDR3 has 17 amino acids. Trimming took 0 bases from V and 0 from J, leaving 15 bases between them.

The V and J genes are TRBV10-3 and TRBJ2-1; D tentatively reads TRBD1 or TRBD2 (5 bases each). Looked up from germline, CDR1 is ENHRY and CDR2 is SYGVKD. V shed 6 bases and J shed 6 bases, with 15 bases lying between them. The CDR3 sequence is 14 residues long. CDR3: CAIRNRDVINEQFF. The CDR3 DNA follows: TGTGCCATCAGGAACCGGGACGTGATCAATGAGCAGTTCTTC.

The gene calls are TRBV6-8 and TRBJ2-7, with D tentatively TRBD1 or TRBD2 (5 bases each). The CDR3 runs 14 residues. The germline V gene has CDR1 MNHGY and CDR2 SAAAGT. Trimming pared 4 bases from V and 2 bases from J, leaving 12 bases between. The CDR3 spells CASSFTGTAYEQYF. The CDR3 DNA reads as TGTGCCAGCAGTTTTACCGGGACGGCCTACGAGCAGTACTTC.

This clonotype has more than one count but fewer than ten. The V gene is TRBV7-9, the J gene TRBJ2-1; 7 bases map to TRBD1. CDR1 and CDR2 (germline): SEHNR, FQNEAQ (reference sequence). CDR3 length equals 16 residues. Losses at the gene ends were 5 bases for V and 9 bases for J; bases not matched to a gene: 16. The CDR3 protein is CASSPLQGRASGEQFF. CDR3 bases: TGTGCCAGCAGCCCCTTACAGGGGAGAGCCTCTGGTGAGCAGTTCTTC.

This clonotype was detected only a few times. The chain couples TRBV10-3 to TRBJ2-5, with 12 nucleotides matching TRBD2. Germline CDR1 reads ENHRY; CDR2 reads SYGVKD. The junction had 7 bases not matched to a gene; V was cut back by 10 bases and J by 4 bases. This CDR3 is 14 amino acids long. The CDR3 loop is CATVGLAGSETQYF. The CDR3 DNA reads TGTGCCACCGTAGGACTAGCGGGATCAGAGACCCAGTACTTC.

Worth noting for this clonotype: Germline is not matched at one junction end, which may reflect a read error. This chain links TRBV7-7 with TRBJ2-2; 7 nucleotides agree with TRBD2. There are 14 residues in the CDR3. The germline V gene has CDR1 SSHAT and CDR2 FNYEAQ (reference sequence). The chain's CDR3 is CASTTGGNTGELFF. The CDR3 bases are TGTGCTAGCACCACGGGGGGGAACACCGGGGAGCTGTTTTTT.

The V and J genes are TRBV4-1 and TRBJ1-2; 8 nucleotides line up with TRBD1. J lost 9 bases, V lost 6 bases, and 9 bases had no gene match. Germline CDR1 is MGHRA and CDR2 is YSYEKL. The CDR3 is 13 amino acids. The CDR3 here is CASSQTGGPSYTF. CDR3 DNA: TGCGCCAGCAGTCAAACAGGGGGTCCCAGCTACACCTTC.

V is TRBV10-2 and J is TRBJ1-1; 9 bases are a match to TRBD1. V shed 3 bases, J shed 5 bases, and the junction held 4 bases outside the gene matches. The length of the CDR3 is 14 residues. Germline CDR1 WSHSY, CDR2 SAAADI. The DNA of the CDR3 is TGCGCCAGCAGTGACAGGGACAGGGTAACTGAAGCTTTCTTT. This codes for CASSDRDRVTEAFF.

The CDR3 coding sequence is TGTGCCAGCAGTTCCACGATGGGGACTAATGAAAAACTGTTTTTT. Translated, it gives CASSSTMGTNEKLFF. The chain links TRBV27 to TRBJ1-4; D gene uncertain. Germline V gene sequence: CDR1 MNHEY, CDR2 SMNVEV (reference sequence). The ends were cut back, 4 bases at V and 2 bases at J, with 11 bases in the middle. The CDR3 spans 15 residues.

CDR3 loop: CASSSPESGNTIYF. The CDR3 DNA reads TGCGCCAGCAGTAGTCCGGAGTCTGGAAACACCATATATTTT. The chain has TRBV5-1 and TRBJ1-3; the D is unclear. Germline V gene data show CDR1 as SGHRS and CDR2 as YFSETQ. V gave up 5 bases and J gave up 1 base, with 10 bases separating them. This CDR3 has 14 residues.